This T cell receptor beta chain was sequenced in a study of chemoradiotherapy in HPV16-positive cancers. Details on this clone: No antigen is known for it.

J lost 5 bases, V lost 0 bases, and 2 bases had no gene match. Germline CDR1 is SGDLS and CDR2 is YYNGEE. The CDR3 length is 15 residues. Repertoires were sampled repeatedly during chemoradiotherapy. Study-wide results and limits: In HPV16-positive patients, HPV-responsive T-cell expansion tracked better recurrence-free survival. HPV-specific T cells were functionally defined from only a couple of HPV16-positive patients. Candidate HPV-specific clones and E7-related TCR motifs grew in tumor during treatment.

Sequenced by immunoSEQ multiplex PCR; TCRdb stores in-frame clones only, minus some. The profile shows around 15,000 clones, almost 90% of them singletons. The clonotype comes from a human donor with HPV-associated anogenital cancer. The sequenced sample was blood, obtained from a patient who underwent chemoradiotherapy. The genes are TRBV9 and TRBJ1-2; 12 bases are a match to TRBD1. CDR3: CASSVGDRGLYGYTF. The CDR3, as DNA: TGTGCCAGCAGCGTAGGGGACAGGGGGCTGTATGGCTACACCTTC.